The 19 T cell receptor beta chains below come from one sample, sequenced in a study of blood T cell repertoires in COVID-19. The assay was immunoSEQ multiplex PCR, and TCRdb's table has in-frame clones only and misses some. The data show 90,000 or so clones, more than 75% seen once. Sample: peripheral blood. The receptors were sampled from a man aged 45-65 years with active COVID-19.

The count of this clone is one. The CDR3: CASSHGTADYGYTF. CDR3 DNA sequence: TGCGCCAGCAGCCATGGGACAGCCGACTATGGCTACACCTTC. The chain links TRBV4-3 to TRBJ1-2; 7 bases agree with TRBD1. J was trimmed by 3 bases and V by 3 bases; bases with no gene match: 4. The length of the CDR3 is 14 residues. The V gene's germline CDR1 is LGHNA and CDR2 YSLEER.

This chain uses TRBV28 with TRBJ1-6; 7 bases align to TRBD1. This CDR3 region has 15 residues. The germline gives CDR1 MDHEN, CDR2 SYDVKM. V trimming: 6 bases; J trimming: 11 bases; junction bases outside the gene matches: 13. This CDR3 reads CASRLLRAGGPPLHF. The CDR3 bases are TGTGCCAGCAGACTCCTTCGGGCAGGGGGTCCACCCCTCCACTTT.

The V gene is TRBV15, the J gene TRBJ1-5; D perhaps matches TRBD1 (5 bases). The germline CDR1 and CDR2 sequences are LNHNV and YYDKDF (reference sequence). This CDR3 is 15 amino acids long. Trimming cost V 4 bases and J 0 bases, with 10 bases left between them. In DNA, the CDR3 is TGTGCCACCAGCATGGGACTCTATAGCAATCAGCCCCAGCATTTT. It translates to CATSMGLYSNQPQHF.

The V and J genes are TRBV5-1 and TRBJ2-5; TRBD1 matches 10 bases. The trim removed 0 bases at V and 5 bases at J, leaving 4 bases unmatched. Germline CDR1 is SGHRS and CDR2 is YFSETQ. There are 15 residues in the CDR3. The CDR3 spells CASSLVGTGEETQYF. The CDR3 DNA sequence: TGCGCCAGCAGCTTGGTAGGGACAGGGGAGGAGACCCAGTACTTC.

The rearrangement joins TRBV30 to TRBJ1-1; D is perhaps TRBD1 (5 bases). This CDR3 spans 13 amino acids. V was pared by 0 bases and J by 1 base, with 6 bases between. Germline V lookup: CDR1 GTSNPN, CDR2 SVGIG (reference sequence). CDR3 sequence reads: CAWSVQENTEAFF. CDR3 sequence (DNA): TGTGCCTGGAGTGTACAGGAGAACACTGAAGCTTTCTTT. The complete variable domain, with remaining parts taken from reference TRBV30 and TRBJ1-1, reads SQTIHQWPATLVQPVGSPLSLECTVEGTSNPNLYWYRQAAGRGLQLLFYSVGIGQISSEVPQNLSASRPQDRQFILSSKKLLLSDSGFYLCAWSVQENTEAFFGQGTRLTVV.

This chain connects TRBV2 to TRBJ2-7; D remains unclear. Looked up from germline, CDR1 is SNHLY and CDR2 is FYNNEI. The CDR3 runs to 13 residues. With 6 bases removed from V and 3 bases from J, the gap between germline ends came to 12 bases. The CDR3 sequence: CASRRRQDYEQYF. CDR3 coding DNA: TGTGCCAGCAGGCGTAGGCAGGACTACGAGCAGTACTTC.

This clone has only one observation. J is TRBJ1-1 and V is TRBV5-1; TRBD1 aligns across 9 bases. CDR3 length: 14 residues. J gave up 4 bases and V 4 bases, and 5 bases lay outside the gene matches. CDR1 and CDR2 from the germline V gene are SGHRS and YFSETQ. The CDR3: CASSPGTGSTEAFF. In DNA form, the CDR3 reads TGCGCCAGCAGCCCCGGGACAGGGTCCACTGAAGCTTTCTTT.

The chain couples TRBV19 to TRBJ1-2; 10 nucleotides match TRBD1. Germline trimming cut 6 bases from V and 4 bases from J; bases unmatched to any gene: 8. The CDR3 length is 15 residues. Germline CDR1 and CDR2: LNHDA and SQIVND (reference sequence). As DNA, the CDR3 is TGTGCCAGTAGATCGACAGGGGGCTTACTCTATGGCTACACCTTC. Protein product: CASRSTGGLLYGYTF.

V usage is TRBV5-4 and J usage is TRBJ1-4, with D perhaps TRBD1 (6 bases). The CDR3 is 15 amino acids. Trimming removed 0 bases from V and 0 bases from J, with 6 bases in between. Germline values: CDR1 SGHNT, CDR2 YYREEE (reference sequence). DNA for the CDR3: TGTGCCAGCAGCTTGGACAGGGCAACTAATGAAAAACTGTTTTTT. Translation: CASSLDRATNEKLFF.

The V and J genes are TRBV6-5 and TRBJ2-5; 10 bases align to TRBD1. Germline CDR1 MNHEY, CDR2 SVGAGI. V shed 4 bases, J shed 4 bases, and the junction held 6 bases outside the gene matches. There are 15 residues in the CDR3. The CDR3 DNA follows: TGTGCCAGCAGTTCATGGGACAGGGGCTTAGAGACCCAGTACTTC. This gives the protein CASSSWDRGLETQYF.

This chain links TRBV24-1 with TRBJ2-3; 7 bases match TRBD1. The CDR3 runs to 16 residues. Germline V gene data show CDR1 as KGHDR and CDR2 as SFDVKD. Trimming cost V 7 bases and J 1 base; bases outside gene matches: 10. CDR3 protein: CATRSQTGLGTDTQYF. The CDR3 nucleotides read TGTGCCACCAGGTCTCAGACAGGGCTTGGCACAGATACGCAGTATTTT.

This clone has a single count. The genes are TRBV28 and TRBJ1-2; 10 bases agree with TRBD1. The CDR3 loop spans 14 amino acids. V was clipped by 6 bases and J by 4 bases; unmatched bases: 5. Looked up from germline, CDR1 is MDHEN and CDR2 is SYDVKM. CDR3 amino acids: CASRRDRGSYGYTF. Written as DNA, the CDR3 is TGTGCCAGCAGAAGGGACAGGGGCTCCTATGGCTACACCTTC.

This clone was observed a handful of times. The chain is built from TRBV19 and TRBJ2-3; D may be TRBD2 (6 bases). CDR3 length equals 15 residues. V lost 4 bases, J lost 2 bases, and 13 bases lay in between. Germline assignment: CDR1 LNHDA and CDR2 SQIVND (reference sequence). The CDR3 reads CASSNSGFITDTQYF. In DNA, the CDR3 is TGTGCCAGTAGTAATAGCGGATTTATCACAGATACGCAGTATTTT.

This CDR3 is CSVEGTGQGAYNEQFF. CDR3 nucleotides: TGCAGCGTTGAAGGCACGGGACAGGGGGCCTACAATGAGCAGTTCTTC. The rearrangement joins TRBV29-1 to TRBJ2-1, with TRBD1 matching 11 bases. CDR3 size: 16 residues. The germline CDR1 and CDR2 sequences are SQVTM and ANQGSEA. V gave up 1 base and J gave up 2 bases; unmatched junction bases: 4.

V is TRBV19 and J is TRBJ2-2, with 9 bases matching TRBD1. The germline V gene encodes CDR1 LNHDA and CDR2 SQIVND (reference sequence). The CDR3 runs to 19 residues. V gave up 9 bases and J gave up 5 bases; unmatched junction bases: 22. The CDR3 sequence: CARTGDERPGQGWTGELFF. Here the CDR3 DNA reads TGTGCCAGAACCGGGGATGAGAGACCGGGACAGGGATGGACCGGGGAGCTGTTTTTT.

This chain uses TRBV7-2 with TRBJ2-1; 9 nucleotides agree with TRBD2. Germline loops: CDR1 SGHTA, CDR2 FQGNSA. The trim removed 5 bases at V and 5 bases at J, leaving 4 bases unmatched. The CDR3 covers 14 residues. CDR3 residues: CASSRPSGDNEQFF. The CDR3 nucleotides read TGTGCCAGCAGCCGTCCTAGCGGGGACAATGAGCAGTTCTTC. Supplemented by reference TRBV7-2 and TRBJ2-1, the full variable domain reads GAGVSQSPSNKVTEKGKDVELRCDPISGHTALYWYRQSLGQGLEFLIYFQGNSAPDKSGLPSDRFSAERTGGSVSTLTIQRTQQEDSAVYLCASSRPSGDNEQFFGPGTRLTVL.

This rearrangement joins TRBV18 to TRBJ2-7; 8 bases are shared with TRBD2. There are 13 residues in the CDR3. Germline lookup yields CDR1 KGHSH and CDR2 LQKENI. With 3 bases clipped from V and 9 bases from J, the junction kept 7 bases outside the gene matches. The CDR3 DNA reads TGTGCCAGCTCACCCGTCGGGGGGGAAGGGCAGTACTTC. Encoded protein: CASSPVGGEGQYF.

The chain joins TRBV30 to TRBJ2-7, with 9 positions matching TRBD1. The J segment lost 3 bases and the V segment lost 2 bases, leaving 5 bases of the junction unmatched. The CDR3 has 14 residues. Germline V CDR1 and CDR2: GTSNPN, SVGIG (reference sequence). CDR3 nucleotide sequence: TGTGCCTGGAGTAGGGACAGGGCTAGCTACGAGCAGTACTTC. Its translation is CAWSRDRASYEQYF.

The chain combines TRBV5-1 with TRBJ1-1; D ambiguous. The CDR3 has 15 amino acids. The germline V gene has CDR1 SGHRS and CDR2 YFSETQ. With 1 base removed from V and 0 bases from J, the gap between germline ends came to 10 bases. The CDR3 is CASSLLAVVNTEAFF. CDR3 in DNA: TGCGCCAGCAGCTTGCTGGCGGTCGTGAACACTGAAGCTTTCTTT.